This TCR beta chain stems from a study of patients and donors after allogeneic stem cell transplantation. MiXCR, run by TCRdb on the RT-PCR reads, gives a single entry per CDR3 protein. This sample has about 160,000 distinct CDR3 sequences, with 24% found just once. Germline CDR1 is SGHTA and CDR2 is FQGNSA. The V gene lost 5 bases and the J gene lost 7 bases, with 18 bases spanning the gap. CDR3 size: 15 residues. Sequenced sample: blood, either unsorted or a sorted T cell fraction (not recorded which). V and J are TRBV7-2 and TRBJ2-4, with a tentative D call TRBD2 (6 bases). The sequence was obtained from a human donor who was either an allogeneic HSCT recipient or a stem cell or donor lymphocyte infusion donor (not recorded which). It is not recorded whose cells these are; they may come from a transplant donor. The CDR3 sequence: CASSPGTGERNIQYF. In nucleotides, the CDR3 is TGTGCCAGCAGCCCGGGGACGGGGGAGAGGAACATTCAGTACTTC.